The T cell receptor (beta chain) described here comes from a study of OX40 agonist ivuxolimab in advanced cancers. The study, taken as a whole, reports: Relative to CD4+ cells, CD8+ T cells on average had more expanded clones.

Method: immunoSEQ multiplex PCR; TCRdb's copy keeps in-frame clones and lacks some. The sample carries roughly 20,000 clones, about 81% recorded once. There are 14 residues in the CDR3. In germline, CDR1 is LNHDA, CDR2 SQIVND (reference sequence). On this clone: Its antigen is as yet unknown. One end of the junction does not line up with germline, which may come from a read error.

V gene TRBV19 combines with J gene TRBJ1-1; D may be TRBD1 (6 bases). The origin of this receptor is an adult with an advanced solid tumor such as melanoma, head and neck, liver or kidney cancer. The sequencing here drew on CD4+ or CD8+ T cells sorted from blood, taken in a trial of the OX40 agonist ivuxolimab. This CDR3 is CTSSIQGRNTEAFF. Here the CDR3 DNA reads TGTACCAGTAGTATACAGGGACGGAACACTGAAGCTTTCTTT.